This T cell receptor beta chain appears in the sequencing data of a study of cytomegalovirus exposure and HLA in healthy donors. On this clone itself: Distinct nucleotide sequences in the sample also encode this CDR3.

In the PCR, 60 Vbeta and 13 Jbeta primers were used. Data came from immunoSEQ multiplex PCR; TCRdb stores just in-frame clones and leaves some out. Of roughly 160,000 clones in the sample, over 75% are singletons; the top ten hold about 2.5%. The V and J ends lost 4 bases and 4 bases, in that order; junction bases with no gene match: 2. The CDR3 extends over 13 amino acids. The germline CDR1 and CDR2 sequences are SGHTA and FQGNSA. The receptor was derived from a male donor in good health and CMV-seronegative. The V and J genes are TRBV7-2 and TRBJ1-2, with 8 bases identical to TRBD1. The specimen was PBMCs. The CDR3 reads CASSSGQGYGYTF. In nucleotides, the CDR3 is TGTGCCAGCAGCTCCGGACAGGGCTATGGCTACACCTTC.